The following is a T cell receptor beta chain sequence with its context. The sample is drawn from a study of glioma-infiltrating T cells after dendritic cell vaccination. Looking at the study overall: Patients received three intradermal dendritic cell vaccine injections at biweekly intervals.

As to time point: after dendritic cell vaccination, including at tumor progression/relapse. Method: immunoSEQ multiplex PCR; TCRdb's copy keeps in-frame clones and lacks some. The profile shows 85,000 to 100,000 clones, around 85% of them singletons. V was clipped by 2 bases and J by 6 bases; unmatched bases: 6. CDR1 KGHSH and CDR2 LQKENI come from the germline V gene. CDR3 length: 15 residues. The gene calls are TRBV18 and TRBJ2-2; 7 bases fit TRBD2. The TCR comes from a human donor with glioblastoma. The material was blood, obtained after dendritic cell vaccination. CDR3 DNA: TGTGCCAGCTCACCAGAGGGAGGGCCATCCGGGGAGCTGTTTTTT. As protein: CASSPEGGPSGELFF.